Following are 2 T cell receptor beta chains from one sample sequenced in a study of T cell changes during pregnancy in multiple sclerosis. The method was immunoSEQ multiplex PCR; TCRdb's version includes in-frame clones alone and lacks a portion of them. This table holds about 58,000 clones, 93% found once. The sequencing here drew on CD8+ T cells from peripheral blood mononuclear cells, taken in the second trimester of pregnancy. These receptors all come from a female donor with multiple sclerosis, enrolled in a pregnancy study.

The rearrangement uses TRBV27 and TRBJ1-2, with 7 positions matching TRBD1. The junction had 9 bases not matched to a gene; V was cut back by 4 bases and J by 4 bases. The CDR3 consists of 15 residues. Germline V gene lookup returns CDR1 MNHEY and CDR2 SMNVEV (reference sequence). Written as DNA, the CDR3 is TGTGCCAGCAGTTCCGGGACAGTGAGCGGCTATGGCTACACCTTC. Translation: CASSSGTVSGYGYTF.

The gene calls are TRBV27 and TRBJ2-1; possibly TRBD1 for D (6 bases). The CDR3 is 14 residues long. Per the germline V gene, CDR1 is MNHEY and CDR2 is SMNVEV (reference sequence). V was trimmed by 6 bases and J by 4 bases, leaving 13 bases between them. The CDR3: CASSRRGQYNEQFF. The CDR3 nucleotides read TGTGCCAGCAGCCGCCGTGGACAGTACAATGAGCAGTTCTTC.